The 27 T cell receptor beta chains below all came from one sample that was sequenced in a study of cytomegalovirus exposure and HLA in healthy donors. Primers: 60 Vbeta forward and 13 Jbeta reverse. Assay used: immunoSEQ multiplex PCR; TCRdb lists only in-frame clones, some missing. The data show approximately 150,000 clones, with 76% seen just once and about 3.1% held by the top ten. Material: PBMCs. The source of these receptors is a male donor in good health and CMV-seronegative.

The J gene is TRBJ2-1, the V gene TRBV7-8, with 10 bases lining up with TRBD2. The length of the CDR3 is 15 residues. In germline, CDR1 is SGHVS, CDR2 FQNEAQ. J was trimmed by 8 bases and V by 5 bases; bases with no gene match: 9. The CDR3 loop reads CASSISGGLRDEQFF. The CDR3 bases are TGTGCCAGCAGCATTAGCGGGGGGCTGAGGGATGAGCAGTTCTTC.

This clone was seen a few times. The V call is TRBV7-3, the J call TRBJ1-3, with a possible D match to TRBD1 (6 bases). The CDR3 has 13 amino acids. V gave up 5 bases and J gave up 4 bases, with 9 bases separating them. Germline values: CDR1 SGHTA, CDR2 FQGTGA. CDR3 in DNA: TGTGCCAGCAGCGGGGGCCCGGGAAACACCATATATTTT. Translating it yields CASSGGPGNTIYF. The full variable domain, completed using reference TRBV7-3 and TRBJ1-3, is GAGVSQTPSNKVTEKGKYVELRCDPISGHTALYWYRQSLGQGPEFLIYFQGTGAADDSGLPNDRFFAVRPEGSVSTLKIQRTERGDSAVYLCASSGGPGNTIYFGEGSWLTVV.

In nucleotides, the CDR3 is TGTGCCAGCAGCTCCCAGGGTAATGCTGAAGCTTTCTTT. Its translation: CASSSQGNAEAFF. V usage is TRBV7-6 and J usage is TRBJ1-1; a weak D match, TRBD1 (5 bases). CDR3 length equals 13 residues. V gave up 4 bases and J gave up 6 bases, with 12 bases separating them. Germline CDR1 reads SGHVS; CDR2 reads FNYEAQ.

The chain joins TRBV28 to TRBJ1-2, with 9 bases aligning to TRBD1. The V segment lost 5 bases and the J segment 4 bases; nucleotides outside the gene matches: 2. This CDR3 spans 13 amino acids. Germline CDR1 MDHEN, CDR2 SYDVKM. Here the CDR3 reads CASSPTGGYGYTF. CDR3 in DNA: TGTGCCAGCAGTCCGACAGGGGGCTATGGCTACACCTTC.

The chain links TRBV18 to TRBJ2-3, with 8 bases aligning to TRBD2. CDR3 size: 17 residues. The trim removed 3 bases at V and 4 bases at J, leaving 12 bases unmatched. Germline CDR1 reads KGHSH; CDR2 reads LQKENI. The CDR3 spells CASSPSIGGGNSDTQYF. The DNA for the CDR3 is TGTGCCAGCTCACCCTCAATAGGCGGGGGGAATTCAGATACGCAGTATTTT.

This clone was seen more than once but under ten times. The chain couples TRBV7-9 to TRBJ1-6; 9 bases are a match to TRBD1. From germline, CDR1 is SEHNR and CDR2 FQNEAQ (reference sequence). The CDR3 covers 15 residues. The trim removed 5 bases at V and 7 bases at J, leaving 6 bases unmatched. CDR3 sequence reads: CASSPDRGENSPLHF. CDR3 nucleotide sequence: TGTGCCAGCAGCCCGGACAGGGGAGAAAATTCACCCCTCCACTTT. The variable domain in full, with the rest retrieved from reference TRBV7-9 and TRBJ1-6, is DTGVSQNPRHKITKRGQNVTFRCDPISEHNRLYWYRQTLGQGPEFLTYFQNEAQLEKSRLLSDRFSAERPKGSFSTLEIQRTEQGDSAMYLCASSPDRGENSPLHFGNGTRLTVT.

This clone came up a few times. The chain couples TRBV11-2 to TRBJ2-7; the D gene is possibly TRBD1 (6 bases). Germline V gives CDR1 SGHAT, CDR2 FQNNGV. The ends were cut back, 5 bases at V and 3 bases at J, with 11 bases in the middle. This CDR3 is 13 amino acids long. The CDR3 DNA reads TGTGCCAGCAGCCGCGGACAGTTCTACGAGCAGTACTTC. It specifies CASSRGQFYEQYF.

The J gene is TRBJ2-1, the V gene TRBV5-1, with D hard to call. CDR3 length: 16 residues. V lost 0 bases and J 0 bases, leaving 10 bases between the germline ends. CDR1 SGHRS and CDR2 YFSETQ come from the germline V gene. The CDR3 reads CASSLAEFSSYNEQFF. The CDR3 DNA sequence: TGCGCCAGCAGCTTGGCGGAGTTTAGCTCCTACAATGAGCAGTTCTTC.

A note on this clone: Lacking the conserved final phenylalanine or tryptophan, this CDR3 likely reflects a read error. The chain joins TRBV28 to TRBJ1-2; D unresolved. The CDR3 spans 13 residues. V was shortened by 3 bases and J by 0 bases, with 5 bases between the two germline ends. Germline CDR1 MDHEN, CDR2 SYDVKM. The CDR3 protein is CASSFTPNYGYTL. In nucleotides, the CDR3 is TGTGCCAGCAGTTTTACGCCTAACTATGGCTACACCCTC.

V is TRBV7-3 and J is TRBJ1-1, with TRBD1 matching 7 bases. Germline CDR1 is SGHTA and CDR2 is FQGTGA. With V trimmed by 5 bases and J by 4 bases, 4 bases remained unmatched. The CDR3 runs to 13 residues. Here the CDR3 DNA reads TGTGCCAGCAGCACGGGACAGTCCACTGAAGCTTTCTTT. Encoded protein: CASSTGQSTEAFF.

The chain recombines TRBV2 with TRBJ1-4, with 10 bases that match TRBD1. J gave up 8 bases and V 6 bases, and 6 bases lay outside the gene matches. Germline V CDR1 and CDR2: SNHLY, FYNNEI. The CDR3 consists of 14 residues. In nucleotides, the CDR3 is TGTGCCAGCAGAGCGACAGGGGGCGCGGAAAAACTGTTTTTT. This gives the protein CASRATGGAEKLFF.

The rearrangement uses TRBV13 and TRBJ1-5; TRBD1 matches 7 bases. CDR1 is PRHDT, CDR2 FYEKMQ, per germline (reference sequence). The CDR3 consists of 16 residues. The junction had 13 bases not matched to a gene; V was cut back by 5 bases and J by 6 bases. CDR3 sequence: CASSRFTGEPGQPQHF. The CDR3 bases are TGTGCCAGCAGCCGCTTTACAGGGGAACCAGGTCAGCCCCAGCATTTT.

The rearrangement uses TRBV29-1 and TRBJ2-1; tentative D call: TRBD2 (6 bases). The germline CDR1 and CDR2 sequences are SQVTM and ANQGSEA. Trimming stripped 3 bases from V and 2 bases from J, with 11 bases between. The CDR3 consists of 14 residues. The DNA of the CDR3 is TGCAGCGTTGATACGGCGGGAACCTACAATGAGCAGTTCTTC. Protein sequence: CSVDTAGTYNEQFF.

The rearrangement joins TRBV18 to TRBJ2-2, with 7 bases fitting TRBD1. With V trimmed by 4 bases and J by 10 bases, 6 bases remained unmatched. Germline V lookup: CDR1 KGHSH, CDR2 LQKENI. The CDR3 totals 13 residues. DNA for the CDR3: TGTGCCAGCTCACGGGACAGCGCTGAGGAGCTGTTTTTT. Protein sequence: CASSRDSAEELFF. The entire variable domain, with the rest obtained from reference TRBV18 and TRBJ2-2, is as follows: NAGVMQNPRHLVRRRGQEARLRCSPMKGHSHVYWYRQLPEEGLKFMVYLQKENIIDESGMPKERFSAEFPKEGPSILRIQQVVRGDSAAYFCASSRDSAEELFFGEGSRLTVL.

There are a few counts of this clone. This chain's CDR3 is CASSQAPRGGHRTEAFF. The CDR3 region has the DNA TGTGCCAGCAGCCAAGCCCCCCGGGGGGGACACAGGACTGAAGCTTTCTTT. The chain employs TRBV14 and TRBJ1-1; tentatively, D is TRBD1 (6 bases). There are 17 residues in the CDR3. Deletions cut 1 base from V and 5 bases from J, with 20 bases between. CDR1 SGHDN and CDR2 FVKESK come from the germline V gene.

The rearrangement joins TRBV27 to TRBJ1-2; D call uncertain. Germline lookup yields CDR1 MNHEY and CDR2 SMNVEV (reference sequence). The CDR3 has 13 residues. V lost 3 bases and J lost 0, with 5 bases in between. In nucleotides, the CDR3 is TGTGCCAGCAGTTTTAGTCCTAACTATGGCTACACCTTC. It is translated as CASSFSPNYGYTF.

The chain couples TRBV6-5 to TRBJ2-7; 11 nucleotides match TRBD2. This CDR3 comprises 16 residues. Germline V gives CDR1 MNHEY, CDR2 SVGAGI. Trimming cost V 0 bases and J 1 base; bases outside gene matches: 2. The CDR3 coding sequence is TGTGCCAGCAGTTACTCCGGGACTAGCGGTTCCTACGAGCAGTACTTC. Its protein is CASSYSGTSGSYEQYF.

This clone was seen once. The V and J genes are TRBV29-1 and TRBJ1-2, with 12 bases matching TRBD1. The ends lost 7 bases at V and 8 bases at J; junction bases unmatched: 11. The CDR3 consists of 14 residues. Germline V lookup: CDR1 SQVTM, CDR2 ANQGSEA. CDR3 in amino acids: CSEGGGQGAYGYTF. The CDR3 DNA sequence: TGCAGCGAGGGTGGGGGACAGGGGGCTTACGGCTACACCTTC. The complete variable domain, with remaining parts taken from reference TRBV29-1 and TRBJ1-2, reads SAVISQKPSRDICQRGTSLTIQCQVDSQVTMMFWYRQQPGQSLTLIATANQGSEATYESGFVIDKFPISRPNLTFSTLTVSNMSPEDSSIYLCSEGGGQGAYGYTFGSGTRLTVV.

This clone was found a few times. This chain connects TRBV28 to TRBJ2-1, with 9 bases that match TRBD2. Trimming cost V 2 bases and J 3 bases; bases outside gene matches: 11. The CDR3 sequence is 18 residues long. Germline CDR1 reads MDHEN; CDR2 reads SYDVKM. The CDR3 protein is CASSLLAGTTTLYNEQFF. CDR3 nucleotides: TGTGCCAGCAGTTTACTAGCGGGAACAACTACCCTCTACAATGAGCAGTTCTTC.

The V gene is TRBV4-3, the J gene TRBJ2-1, with 8 nucleotides matching TRBD2. The CDR3 loop spans 17 amino acids. The germline V gene has CDR1 LGHNA and CDR2 YSLEER. The ends lost 3 bases at V and 5 bases at J; junction bases unmatched: 12. Here the CDR3 DNA reads TGCGCCAGCAGCCAGGGCCTTAGCGGGGCCCGGGACAATGAGCAGTTCTTC. Residues: CASSQGLSGARDNEQFF.

The genes are TRBV27 and TRBJ2-5; D is ambiguous. The CDR3 is made up of 17 amino acids. The V end was cut by 5 bases, the J end by 0 bases, with 19 bases between. Per germline, CDR1 MNHEY and CDR2 SMNVEV (reference sequence). The CDR3 reads CASSGRRSVRYQETQYF. The CDR3 DNA reads as TGTGCCAGCAGTGGCAGGCGCAGTGTTCGGTACCAAGAGACCCAGTACTTC.

This chain joins TRBV7-3 and TRBJ1-1, with 11 bases fitting TRBD1. The CDR3 sequence is 14 residues long. Per the germline V gene, CDR1 is SGHTA and CDR2 is FQGTGA. With 6 bases clipped from V and 4 bases from J, the junction kept 4 bases outside the gene matches. CDR3 sequence: CASSAGTGGTEAFF. The CDR3 DNA reads as TGTGCCAGCAGTGCCGGGACAGGGGGCACTGAAGCTTTCTTT.

The J gene is TRBJ2-5, the V gene TRBV27, with D possibly TRBD1 on 6 matching bases. The V gene's germline CDR1 is MNHEY and CDR2 SMNVEV (reference sequence). The CDR3 is made up of 17 amino acids. V was clipped by 2 bases and J by 3 bases, with 19 bases between them. Here the CDR3 DNA reads TGTGCCAGCAGTTTAGGGACACGAAGGGGGAATGAAGAGACCCAGTACTTC. Its protein is CASSLGTRRGNEETQYF.

The J gene is TRBJ1-1, the V gene TRBV7-2, with D perhaps TRBD1 (5 bases). With 3 bases removed from V and 1 base from J, the gap between germline ends came to 6 bases. Germline lookup yields CDR1 SGHTA and CDR2 FQGNSA. The CDR3 extends over 13 amino acids. The CDR3 loop is CASSFTGNTEAFF. The CDR3, as DNA: TGTGCCAGCAGCTTCACAGGGAACACTGAAGCTTTCTTT.

The chain has TRBV5-4 and TRBJ2-7; 10 nucleotides line up with TRBD2. The germline V gene encodes CDR1 SGHNT and CDR2 YYREEE (reference sequence). This CDR3 region has 16 residues. With 2 bases clipped from V and 6 bases from J, the junction kept 11 bases outside the gene matches. CDR3 DNA: TGTGCCAGCAGCTTCGCACCCGGACTAGCGGTTTCCGAGCAGTACTTC. It yields the protein CASSFAPGLAVSEQYF.

J is TRBJ2-6 and V is TRBV28; D call uncertain. With 1 base removed from V and 4 bases from J, the gap between germline ends came to 8 bases. The germline gives CDR1 MDHEN, CDR2 SYDVKM. CDR3 length: 15 residues. CDR3 in amino acids: CASSLYLSGANVLTF. The CDR3 DNA reads TGTGCCAGCAGTTTATACCTATCCGGGGCCAACGTCCTGACTTTC.

J is TRBJ2-1 and V is TRBV2; 8 bases are a match to TRBD2. V shed 2 bases, J shed 8 bases, and the junction held 14 bases outside the gene matches. The CDR3 length is 17 residues. Per germline, CDR1 SNHLY and CDR2 FYNNEI. CDR3 nucleotides: TGTGCCAGCAGTGAAAGGGCTAGCGGGCCCCACGGCGATGAGCAGTTCTTC. It yields the protein CASSERASGPHGDEQFF.